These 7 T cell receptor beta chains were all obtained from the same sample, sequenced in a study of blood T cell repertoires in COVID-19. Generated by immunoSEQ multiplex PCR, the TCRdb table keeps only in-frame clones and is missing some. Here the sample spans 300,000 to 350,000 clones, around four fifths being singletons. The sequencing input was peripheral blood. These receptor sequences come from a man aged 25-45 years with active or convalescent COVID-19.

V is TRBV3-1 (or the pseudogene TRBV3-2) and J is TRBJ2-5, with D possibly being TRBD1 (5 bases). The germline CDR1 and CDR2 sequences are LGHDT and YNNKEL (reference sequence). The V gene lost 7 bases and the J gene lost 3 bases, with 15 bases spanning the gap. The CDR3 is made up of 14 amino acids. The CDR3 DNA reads TGTGCCAGCACTCAGAGGACAATCGAAGAGACCCAGTACTTC. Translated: CASTQRTIEETQYF.

The CDR3 coding sequence is TGTGCCAGCAGCGCAAGACTAGCGGGACGTTTCGAGCAGTACTTC. Its protein is CASSARLAGRFEQYF. V is TRBV7-9 and J is TRBJ2-7; 11 nucleotides agree with TRBD2. V dropped 5 bases and J dropped 6; count of bases not matched to a gene: 9. Germline-derived CDR1 and CDR2 are SEHNR and FQNEAQ (reference sequence). The CDR3 is made up of 15 amino acids.

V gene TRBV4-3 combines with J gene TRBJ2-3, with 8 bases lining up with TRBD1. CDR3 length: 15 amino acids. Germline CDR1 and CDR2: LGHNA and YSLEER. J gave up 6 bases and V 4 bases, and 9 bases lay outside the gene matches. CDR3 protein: CASSLTGEGSDTQYF. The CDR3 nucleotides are TGCGCCAGCAGCCTGACAGGGGAAGGTTCGGATACGCAGTATTTT.

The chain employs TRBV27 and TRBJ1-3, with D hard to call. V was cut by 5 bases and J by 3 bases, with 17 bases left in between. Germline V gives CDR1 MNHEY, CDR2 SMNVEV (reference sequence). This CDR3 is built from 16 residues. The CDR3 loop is CASSPLGVYFGNTIYF. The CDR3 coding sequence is TGTGCCAGCAGTCCCCTGGGAGTGTACTTTGGAAACACCATATATTTT.

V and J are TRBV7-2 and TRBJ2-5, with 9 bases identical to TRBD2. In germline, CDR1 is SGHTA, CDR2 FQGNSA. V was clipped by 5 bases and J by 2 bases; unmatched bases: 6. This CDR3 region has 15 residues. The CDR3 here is CASSPVAGAQETQYF. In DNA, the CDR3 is TGTGCCAGCAGCCCGGTAGCGGGGGCACAAGAGACCCAGTACTTC.

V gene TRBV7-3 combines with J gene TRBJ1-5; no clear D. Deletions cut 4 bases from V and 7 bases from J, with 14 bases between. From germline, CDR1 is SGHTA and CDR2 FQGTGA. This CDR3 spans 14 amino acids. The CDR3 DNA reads TGTGCCAGCAGCTCGCACGGAGGGCAACAGCCCCAGCATTTT. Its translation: CASSSHGGQQPQHF.

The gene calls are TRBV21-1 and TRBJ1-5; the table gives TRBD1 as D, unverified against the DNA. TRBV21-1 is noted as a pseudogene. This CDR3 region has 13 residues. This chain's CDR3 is CASKRGNNQPQHF. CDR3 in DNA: TGTGCCAGTAAAAGGGGTAACAATCAGCCCCAGCATTTT.